These T cell receptor beta chains were read from a single sample in a study of shared clonotypes between healthy human individuals. Clones were read by immunoSEQ multiplex PCR, and TCRdb kept only the in-frame ones, dropping some. The data show approximately 2.3 million clones, roughly 93% seen once. The sequencing sample was made of naive CD4+ T cells from PBMCs. The receptors stem from a man younger than 35 in good health. Some clones in this sample may be carry-over from other donors' samples. Each CDR3 is given with its conserved first and last residue. The D gene is left open where the match is weak. Size tells how often a clone was seen (once, few, many) or the class of an expanded clone, and some rows leave it out.

d_gene | j_gene | abundance | v_gene | CDR3nt | CDR3aa
- | TRBJ2-5 | - | TRBV27 | TGTGCCAGCAGGCGGACAAGACAAGAGACCCAGTACTTC | CASRRTRQETQYF
TRBD2 | TRBJ2-3 | - | TRBV9 | TGTGCCAGCAGCGTGGGCGGGAGGGCTACAGATACGCAGTATTTT | CASSVGGRATDTQYF
- | TRBJ1-1 | - | TRBV28 | TGTGCCAGCATTACTTCGGAAGGGAGGAGCCCCCAGGCTTTCTTT | CASITSEGRSPQAFF
- | TRBJ2-3 | - | TRBV30 | TGTGCCTGGTGTCTTGGGGACCGGCTTCTCACAGATACGCAGTATTTT | CAWCLGDRLLTDTQYF
- | TRBJ2-2 | - | TRBV9 | TGTGCCAGCACCCCGCGAGGGGTAGCGGCGAACACCGGGGAGCTGTTTTTT | CASTPRGVAANTGELFF
- | TRBJ1-3 | - | TRBV5-5 | TGTGCCAGCAGCTTGGAAGAGGGAAAGGGTGGAAACACCATATATTTT | CASSLEEGKGGNTIYF
- | TRBJ1-2 | - | TRBV4-3 | TGCGCCAGCAGCCAAGAAACTACAGCTAACTATGGCTACACCTTC | CASSQETTANYGYTF
TRBD2 | TRBJ2-5 | - | TRBV4-1 | TGCGCCAGCAGCCATGGTAGCGGGAGGGCAAAGACCCAGTACTTC | CASSHGSGRAKTQYF
- | TRBJ1-5 | - | TRBV15 | TGTGCCACCAGCAGAGATGGGGGGGCAAGCAATCAGCCCCAGCATTTT | CATSRDGGASNQPQHF
TRBD2 | TRBJ2-7 | - | TRBV18 | TGTGCCAGCTCCAAGACTAGCGGGAGTTACGAGCAGTACTTC | CASSKTSGSYEQYF
- | TRBJ2-6 | - | TRBV11-3 | TGTGCCAGCAGCTTTGTGGGACTTCCCTCTGGGGCCAACGTCCTGACTTTC | CASSFVGLPSGANVLTF
- | TRBJ2-3 | - | TRBV5-6 | TGTGCCAGCACCCTGAGGCGAGGGTCCCCTCCAGATACGCAGTATTTT | CASTLRRGSPPDTQYF
- | TRBJ2-2 | - | TRBV7-2 | TGTGCCAGCAGCTTAAGGGGCACGAACACCGGGGAGCTGTTTTTT | CASSLRGTNTGELFF
- | TRBJ2-6 | - | TRBV6-5 | TGTGCCAGCAGCCTAGCAGGGAGTGGGGCCAACGTCCTGACTTTC | CASSLAGSGANVLTF
TRBD1 | TRBJ1-1 | - | TRBV15 | TGTGCCACCAGCAGCGCAAGAGTAACAGGGGTCAGAAACACTGAAGCTTTCTTT | CATSSARVTGVRNTEAFF
- | TRBJ2-6 | - | TRBV27 | TGTGCCAGCAGTTACAGCTCTGGGGCCAACGTCCTGACTTTC | CASSYSSGANVLTF
- | TRBJ2-3 | once | TRBV23-1 | TGCGCCAGCAGTCAATACAGCACAGATACGCAGTATTTT | CASSQYSTDTQYF